The clone carrying this TCR beta chain has at least ten counts. As yet, its antigen is unknown. Arm-PCR of CDR3 regions and iRepertoire HTBI primers were the basis on which TCR beta libraries were built. MiXCR was run by TCRdb on the multiplex PCR reads, yielding one entry per CDR3 protein. The repertoire holds under 300,000 distinct CDR3 sequences, 20% seen once, with approximately 14% in the top ten. The data stem from a study of regulatory T cells in long-lasting Graves disease. Study-wide points: Newly diagnosed patients had higher TCR diversity than persistent Graves' patients did.

Time point given: newly diagnosed GD, antithyroid drugs for less than 3 months. The TCR library was prepared using RNA isolated from PBMCs. This specimen was peripheral blood mononuclear cells (PBMCs), taken at new diagnosis, from a patient treated with antithyroid drugs. This receptor was taken from a female donor with Graves disease.

The CDR3 DNA reads as TGTGCCAGCAGTTCCGGGACAGGGAATAATGAGCAGTTCTTC. Its protein product is CASSSGTGNNEQFF. The chain has TRBV12-3 or TRBV12-4 and TRBJ2-1; 9 nucleotides agree with TRBD1. The CDR3 is 14 amino acids. V lost 4 bases and J lost 7; bases outside the gene matches: 5.